Below are 29 T cell receptor beta chains sequenced from a single sample in a study of T cell clonality in common variable immunodeficiency. Profiled with immunoSEQ multiplex PCR; TCRdb holds only in-frame clones, not every one. This sample comprises approximately 81,000 clones, none seen once only. The specimen was peripheral blood mononuclear cells. These receptors were obtained from a person aged 18 to 70 in good health.

In its sample, this clone was seen many times. Sequencing ends 3 residues short of the CDR3 end; the germline J gene provides the rest. The genes are TRBV7-8 and TRBJ1-6, with 7 bases that match TRBD1. The CDR3 totals 16 residues. Germline V gene lookup returns CDR1 SGHVS and CDR2 FQNEAQ. V shed 0 bases, J shed 10 bases, and the junction held 9 bases outside the gene matches. The CDR3 is CASSLAQGGGLSPLHF. Incomplete CDR3 DNA: TGTGCCAGCAGCTTAGCGCAGGGGGGAGGGCTGTCACCC.

This clone was counted ten times or more. Read sequence stops 3 residues before the CDR3 end, and the germline J gene provides the missing end. The gene calls are TRBV12-3 or TRBV12-4 and TRBJ1-2; 9 bases map to TRBD1. V lost 1 base, J lost 4 bases, and 7 bases stayed unmatched. The length of the CDR3 is 16 residues. The covered CDR3 bases are TGTGCCAGCAGTTTAGGCGGCACAGGGGGCGCCTATGGC. Its protein is CASSLGGTGGAYG. The full CDR3 protein is CASSLGGTGGAYGYTF.

This clone was detected ten times or more. The CDR3 extends 3 residues past the end of the read, so its final part is completed from the germline J gene. This chain links TRBV10-3 with TRBJ1-4; D may be TRBD1 (5 bases). The V and J ends lost 3 bases and 0 bases respectively, with 8 bases between them. The CDR3 spans 15 residues. The germline V gene encodes CDR1 ENHRY and CDR2 SYGVKD. The sequenced part of the CDR3 DNA is TGTGCCATCAGTGAACAGGACCCAACTAATGAAAAA. Translated, it gives CAISEQDPTNEK. The entire CDR3 is CAISEQDPTNEKLFF.

This clone was observed at least ten times. The read gets to within 3 residues of the CDR3 end, and the germline J gene fills in the rest. The chain links TRBV20-1 to TRBJ2-1; TRBD2 is a possible D gene (5 bases). Germline V gene lookup returns CDR1 DFQATT and CDR2 SNEGSKA (reference sequence). The CDR3 has 15 amino acids. V was shortened by 6 bases and J by 9 bases, with 24 bases between the two germline ends. CDR3 residues: CSAHPRGPMFVEQFF. CDR3 DNA (partial): TGCAGTGCGCACCCACGGGGTCCGATGTTCGTTGAG.

This clone has a count of ten or more. The sequence runs out 3 residues before the end of the CDR3; the remainder is reconstructed from the germline J gene. This chain uses TRBV11-3 with TRBJ2-1; 8 positions agree with TRBD2. The V segment lost 4 bases and the J segment 8 bases; nucleotides outside the gene matches: 10. This CDR3 has 15 residues. Per the germline V gene, CDR1 is SGHNT and CDR2 is YENEEA. CDR3: CASSWSGRSPHEQFF. The covered CDR3 bases are TGTGCCAGCAGCTGGAGCGGGAGAAGTCCCCATGAG.

As to this clone: A single base separates this from a much larger clone, so it may be a read error. The read terminates 3 residues ahead of where the CDR3 ends, so the germline J gene completes it. Additional DNA sequences in this sample encode the identical CDR3. The V call is TRBV29-1, the J call TRBJ1-3; perhaps TRBD1 as D (5 bases). The CDR3 is made up of 14 amino acids. Germline loops: CDR1 SQVTM, CDR2 ANQGSEA. The part of the CDR3 DNA that was read is TGCAGCGTTGTGGGGGGAGAATCTGGAAACACT. Encoded protein: CSVVGGESGNT. The whole CDR3 sequence is CSVVGGESGNTIYF.

This clone was seen many times. The read ends 3 residues early relative to the CDR3; the germline J gene fills the gap. The rearrangement uses TRBV15 and TRBJ2-7; 10 nucleotides align to TRBD1. V lost 1 base to trimming and J lost 1 base; unmatched junction nucleotides: 7. CDR3 size: 17 residues. Germline lookup yields CDR1 LNHNV and CDR2 YYDKDF (reference sequence). CDR3 protein: CATSRGDRGLISYEQYF. The sequenced part of the CDR3 DNA is TGTGCCACCAGCAGAGGGGACAGGGGCCTCATATCCTACGAG. Looking up the rest from reference TRBV15 and TRBJ2-7 gives the full variable domain: DAMVIQNPRYQVTQFGKPVTLSCSQTLNHNVMYWYQQKSSQAPKLLFHYYDKDFNNEADTPDNFQSRRPNTSFCFLDIRSPGLGDTAMYLCATSRGDRGLISYEQYFGPGTRLTVT.

This clone was seen at least ten times. The CDR3 end is not reached by the read, which stops 3 residues before it; the germline J gene fills it in. The V call is TRBV28, the J call TRBJ2-7; 10 bases agree with TRBD1. CDR1 is MDHEN, CDR2 SYDVKM, per germline. The CDR3 sequence is 15 residues long. Germline trimming cut 5 bases from V and 6 bases from J; bases unmatched to any gene: 10. CDR3 region: CASSTQGQGQGEQYF. Incomplete CDR3 DNA: TGTGCCAGCAGTACGCAGGGACAGGGGCAAGGCGAG.

This clone came up many times. The read finishes 3 residues shy of the CDR3 end, and the germline J gene is used to complete it. The chain couples TRBV5-1 to TRBJ1-1, with a possible D match to TRBD1 (6 bases). The germline V and J ends were trimmed by 4 bases and 4 bases, with 11 bases remaining between them. The CDR3 covers 13 residues. Germline loops: CDR1 SGHRS, CDR2 YFSETQ. The sequenced part of the CDR3 DNA is TGCGCCAGCAGCATGTCCAGGGGCACTGAA. It codes for CASSMSRGTE. The complete CDR3 reads CASSMSRGTEAFF.

This clone came up many times. The CDR3 is cut off 3 residues early in the read; its end comes from the germline J gene. This chain links TRBV2 with TRBJ2-4, with D maybe TRBD1 (5 bases). The CDR3 spans 15 residues. With 7 bases removed from V and 0 bases from J, the gap between germline ends came to 13 bases. CDR1 and CDR2 (germline): SNHLY, FYNNEI. Partial CDR3 DNA: TGTGCCAGCAAACCCGACAGACTAGCCAAAAACATT. It encodes CASKPDRLAKNI. Given in full, the CDR3 is CASKPDRLAKNIQYF.

At least ten counts were recorded for this clone. The CDR3 end lies 3 residues beyond the end of the read and is filled in from the germline J gene. J is TRBJ2-7 and V is TRBV20-1, with D unresolved. The CDR3 is made up of 13 amino acids. Germline CDR1 and CDR2: DFQATT and SNEGSKA (reference sequence). Trimming took off 0 bases at V and 0 bases at J, with 6 bases between the two ends. CDR3 sequence reads: CSAREVASYEQYF. CDR3 bases read: TGCAGTGCTAGAGAAGTAGCCTCCTACGAG.

This clone was seen ten or more times. The read ends 3 residues before the CDR3 terminus; that terminus is restored from the germline J gene. The chain has TRBV5-4 and TRBJ1-1, with 8 nucleotides matching TRBD1. The CDR3 consists of 13 residues. Germline CDR1 and CDR2: SGHNT and YYREEE (reference sequence). CDR3 in amino acids: CASSLKGGDRAFF. The CDR3 bases that were read are TGTGCCAGCAGCTTGAAGGGGGGGGACAGG.

This clone showed up many times. The CDR3 end is not reached by the read, which stops 3 residues before it; the germline J gene fills it in. The chain joins TRBV20-1 to TRBJ1-4; a possible D gene is TRBD1 (6 bases). V was trimmed by 0 bases and J by 3 bases, leaving 11 bases between them. The CDR3 spans 15 residues. Germline CDR1 DFQATT, CDR2 SNEGSKA (reference sequence). The CDR3 DNA, read in part, is TGCAGTGCTAGAGATCACGGACAGTCTAATGAAAAA. This translates into CSARDHGQSNEK. The full CDR3 protein reads CSARDHGQSNEKLFF.

This clone appeared many times. The read ends 3 residues shy of where the CDR3 ends; the end is completed using the germline J gene. The chain recombines TRBV7-2 with TRBJ2-1; D is ambiguous. CDR1 is SGHTA and CDR2 is FQGNSA in the germline V gene. The CDR3 has 14 amino acids. V lost 6 bases and J lost 0, with 9 bases in between. CDR3 loop: CASRTMSSYNEQFF. The sequenced CDR3 bases are TGTGCCAGCAGAACTATGAGCTCCTACAATGAG.

This clone was seen many times. Read coverage stops 3 residues before the CDR3 terminus; the germline J gene supplies the remainder. The chain has TRBV29-1 and TRBJ2-6; no reliable D call. Germline V lookup: CDR1 SQVTM, CDR2 ANQGSEA. The CDR3 has 13 residues. V was pared by 5 bases and J by 0 bases, with 5 bases between. The chain's CDR3 is CSVSRSGANVLTF. CDR3 DNA (partial): TGCAGCGTTTCCCGCTCTGGGGCCAACGTC.

In this sample, this clone turned up many times. The observed sequence ends 3 residues before the CDR3 terminus, with the missing tail filled in from the germline J gene. V usage is TRBV7-6 and J usage is TRBJ2-1; TRBD2 aligns across 11 bases. CDR1 SGHVS and CDR2 FNYEAQ come from the germline V gene. V lost 5 bases, J lost 6 bases, and 12 bases stayed unmatched. The CDR3 length is 17 residues. The CDR3 is CASSPYFSGRDPNEQFF. CDR3 bases read: TGTGCCAGCAGCCCCTACTTTAGCGGGAGGGATCCCAATGAG.

This clone was seen ten or more times. Partial CDR3 DNA: TGTGCCAGCAGTAGGGACAGGGGAACTCAAGAGACC. Translating it yields CASSRDRGTQET. The entire CDR3 sequence reads CASSRDRGTQETQYF. The chain links TRBV28 to TRBJ2-5; 10 bases line up with TRBD1. Sequencing ends 3 residues short of the CDR3 end; the germline J gene provides the rest. Germline V CDR1 and CDR2: MDHEN, SYDVKM. The CDR3 loop spans 15 amino acids. V dropped 5 bases and J dropped 2; count of bases not matched to a gene: 5.

This clone was counted ten times or more. The read halts 3 residues ahead of the CDR3 end, with the missing end drawn from the germline J gene. This sequence joins TRBV19 and TRBJ2-1; D remains unclear. Trimming cost V 3 bases and J 6 bases, with 9 bases left between them. The CDR3 consists of 13 residues. CDR1 and CDR2 (germline): LNHDA, SQIVND (reference sequence). The CDR3 here is CASSIPQGNEQFF. The sequenced CDR3 bases are TGTGCCAGTAGTATTCCCCAAGGCAATGAG.

In this sample, this clone turned up many times. The CDR3 end lies 3 residues beyond the end of the read and is filled in from the germline J gene. The chain uses TRBV5-6 and TRBJ1-1; D ambiguous. This CDR3 has 12 residues. Germline V gives CDR1 SGHDT, CDR2 YYEEEE. Trimming removed 0 bases at V and 6 bases at J, with 6 bases between. Partial CDR3 DNA: TGTGCCAGCAGCTTGGCCGGTCCTGAA. Protein: CASSLAGPE. The complete CDR3 protein is CASSLAGPEAFF.

This clone was seen many times. Read data end 3 residues before the CDR3 end; the end is taken from the germline J gene. The chain joins TRBV6-4 to TRBJ1-1; D possibly corresponds to TRBD1 (6 bases). V gave up 4 bases and J gave up 0 bases, with 15 bases separating them. The CDR3 loop spans 16 amino acids. Germline V gene lookup returns CDR1 MRHNA and CDR2 SNTAGT. The sequenced CDR3 bases are TGTGCCAGCAGTGCGTCGGCAGGGGCCGTGAACACTGAA. Protein product: CASSASAGAVNTE. The full CDR3 protein reads CASSASAGAVNTEAFF.

This clone was seen at least ten times. The CDR3 extends 3 residues past the end of the read, so its final part is completed from the germline J gene. The chain links TRBV20-1 to TRBJ2-3; 8 positions match TRBD2. The CDR3 covers 15 residues. V was clipped by 3 bases and J by 0 bases; unmatched bases: 5. Germline V gives CDR1 DFQATT, CDR2 SNEGSKA (reference sequence). Incomplete CDR3 DNA: TGCAGTGCTAGGAAACTAGCGGAGAGCACAGATACG. Its protein product is CSARKLAESTDT. The whole CDR3 protein is CSARKLAESTDTQYF.

The table lists this clone with many counts. The CDR3 end lies 3 residues beyond the end of the read and is filled in from the germline J gene. V is TRBV19 and J is TRBJ2-3; tentatively, D is TRBD1 (6 bases). Germline CDR1 and CDR2: LNHDA and SQIVND (reference sequence). The CDR3 loop spans 13 amino acids. Trimming pared 6 bases from V and 3 bases from J, leaving 10 bases between. CDR3 residues: CASRAQGTDTQYF. The DNA read from the CDR3 is TGTGCCAGTAGAGCCCAGGGGACAGATACG.

The table lists this clone with many counts. The read is 3 residues too short to cover the CDR3 end, so that end is filled in from the germline J gene. This sequence joins TRBV30 and TRBJ1-2; TRBD1 aligns across 8 bases. The germline V gene encodes CDR1 GTSNPN and CDR2 SVGIG (reference sequence). The CDR3 runs to 14 residues. With 0 bases clipped from V and 4 bases from J, the junction kept 4 bases outside the gene matches. The CDR3 spells CAWSVQGVVYGYTF. The sequenced part of the CDR3 DNA is TGTGCCTGGAGTGTACAGGGGGTTGTCTATGGC.

This clone was picked up many times. The sequence runs out 3 residues before the end of the CDR3; the remainder is reconstructed from the germline J gene. The V gene is TRBV7-2, the J gene TRBJ2-1, with 13 bases that match TRBD2. The V gene end was trimmed by 4 bases and the J gene end by 8 bases; junction bases not matched to a gene: 2. The germline V gene has CDR1 SGHTA and CDR2 FQGNSA. The CDR3 sequence is 14 residues long. The sequenced CDR3 bases are TGTGCCAGCAGCTCTACTAGCGGGAGGGATGAG. Protein: CASSSTSGRDE. The whole CDR3 reads CASSSTSGRDEQFF. Based on the CDR3 plus reference TRBV7-2 and TRBJ2-1, the full variable domain is GAGVSQSPSNKVTEKGKDVELRCDPISGHTALYWYRQSLGQGLEFLIYFQGNSAPDKSGLPSDRFSAERTGGSVSTLTIQRTQQEDSAVYLCASSSTSGRDEQFFGPGTRLTVL.

In the case of this clone: Read coverage stops 3 residues before the CDR3 terminus; the germline J gene supplies the remainder. The chain is built from TRBV6-2 or TRBV6-3 and TRBJ1-2, with D hard to call. Trimming stripped 2 bases from V and 4 bases from J, with 8 bases between. There are 13 residues in the CDR3. The germline V gene encodes CDR1 MNHEY and CDR2 SVGEGT. The CDR3 sequence: CASSYEAFYGYTF. Incomplete CDR3 DNA: TGTGCCAGCAGTTACGAGGCCTTCTATGGC.

This clone showed up many times. The read comes to an end 3 residues before the CDR3 does, leaving the germline J gene to fill in the end. This chain joins TRBV20-1 and TRBJ1-2, with D possibly being TRBD1 (6 bases). The CDR3 consists of 12 residues. Germline assignment: CDR1 DFQATT and CDR2 SNEGSKA (reference sequence). CDR3 DNA (partial): TGCAGTGCTCTCGGACAGTTGCAAGGC. This sequence encodes CSALGQLQG. The whole CDR3 protein reads CSALGQLQGYTF.

This clone was picked up many times. The read stops 3 residues short of the end of the CDR3; the missing end is completed from the germline J gene. This sequence joins TRBV6-2 or TRBV6-3 and TRBJ2-7; D gene unclear. The V gene's germline CDR1 is MNHEY and CDR2 SVGEGT. Trimming shortened V by 0 bases and J by 4 bases, and 4 bases separated the two germline ends. This CDR3 spans 12 amino acids. The sequenced CDR3 bases are TGTGCCAGCAGTTACTCGACTTACGAG. It specifies CASSYSTYE. The whole CDR3 sequence is CASSYSTYEQYF.

This clone came up many times. The read ends 3 residues shy of where the CDR3 ends; the end is completed using the germline J gene. This sequence joins TRBV20-1 and TRBJ2-7, with 10 bases fitting TRBD2. With 7 bases clipped from V and 0 bases from J, the junction kept 6 bases outside the gene matches. There are 14 residues in the CDR3. Germline lookup yields CDR1 DFQATT and CDR2 SNEGSKA (reference sequence). CDR3 sequence reads: CSVEIAGGSYEQYF. The sequenced part of the CDR3 DNA is TGCAGTGTTGAAATAGCGGGGGGCTCCTACGAG.

As concerns this clone: Read coverage stops 3 residues before the CDR3 terminus; the germline J gene supplies the remainder. V usage is TRBV20-1 and J usage is TRBJ2-1; possible D gene TRBD2, 6 bases. This CDR3 contains 17 residues. Per germline, CDR1 DFQATT and CDR2 SNEGSKA (reference sequence). The V gene lost 1 base and the J gene lost 0 bases, with 16 bases spanning the gap. CDR3 in amino acids: CSARVGGAPSSYNEQFF. Incomplete CDR3 DNA: TGCAGTGCTAGAGTCGGGGGAGCCCCGAGCTCCTACAATGAG.